The rows below give T cell receptor beta chains drawn from one sample of a study of blood T cells in healthy people across ages. MiXCR was run by TCRdb on the 5' RACE reads, yielding one entry per CDR3 protein. The data hold 380,000 or so distinct CDR3 sequences, with roughly half observed a single time. Material: blood. These receptors originate from a man between 60 and 75 years old in good health. CDR3s include the opening cysteine and the closing phenylalanine or tryptophan. Fields, in order: D gene, clone size, J gene, V gene, CDR3 protein, CDR3 DNA. D genes are given only for firm matches. Size values are once, few and many counts, or a class for expanded clones, and some rows have none.

d_call: TRBD1; clone_size: .; j_call: TRBJ2-1; v_call: TRBV2; cdr3_aa: CASTGQGSIGDNEQFF; cdr3_nt: TGTGCCAGTACCGGACAGGGATCCATTGGTGACAATGAGCAGTTCTTC
d_call: .; clone_size: .; j_call: TRBJ2-5; v_call: TRBV6-5; cdr3_aa: CASTLSSGASEQYF; cdr3_nt: TGTGCCAGCACCCTGAGTAGCGGCGCTTCTGAGCAGTACTTC
d_call: TRBD2; clone_size: .; j_call: TRBJ2-1; v_call: TRBV6-1; cdr3_aa: CASSPAGTSGRREQFF; cdr3_nt: TGTGCCAGCAGTCCTGCCGGGACTAGCGGGAGAAGGGAGCAGTTCTTC
d_call: TRBD2; clone_size: .; j_call: TRBJ2-3; v_call: TRBV12-3/TRBV12-4; cdr3_aa: CASRRLAGVITDTQYF; cdr3_nt: TGTGCCAGCAGGAGACTAGCGGGAGTTATCACAGATACGCAGTATTTT
d_call: .; clone_size: few; j_call: TRBJ2-3; v_call: TRBV7-8; cdr3_aa: CASSLLARARDTQYF; cdr3_nt: TGTGCCAGCAGCCTACTAGCCCGGGCTCGAGATACGCAGTATTTT
d_call: .; clone_size: .; j_call: TRBJ1-6; v_call: TRBV27; cdr3_aa: CASSFWTVNSPLHF; cdr3_nt: TGTGCCAGCAGTTTTTGGACAGTAAATTCACCCCTCCACTTT
d_call: TRBD1; clone_size: few; j_call: TRBJ2-5; v_call: TRBV6-6; cdr3_aa: CASSYPTGGWETQYF; cdr3_nt: TGTGCCAGCAGTTACCCAACAGGGGGGTGGGAGACCCAGTACTTC
d_call: TRBD1; clone_size: few; j_call: TRBJ2-7; v_call: TRBV2; cdr3_aa: CASSWTGVEQYF; cdr3_nt: TGTGCCAGCAGTTGGACAGGGGTCGAGCAGTACTTC
d_call: .; clone_size: once; j_call: TRBJ1-6; v_call: TRBV20-1; cdr3_aa: CSARDTRSSPLHF; cdr3_nt: TGCAGTGCCCGGGACACCAGGAGTTCACCCCTCCACTTT
d_call: .; clone_size: .; j_call: TRBJ1-5; v_call: TRBV20-1; cdr3_aa: CSARGPPGSNQPQHF; cdr3_nt: TGCAGTGCTAGGGGGCCGCCAGGGAGCAATCAGCCCCAGCATTTT
d_call: TRBD1; clone_size: .; j_call: TRBJ2-2; v_call: TRBV6-5; cdr3_aa: CASRRQGFTGELFF; cdr3_nt: TGTGCCAGCAGGAGACAGGGTTTCACCGGGGAGCTGTTTTTT
d_call: .; clone_size: .; j_call: TRBJ2-5; v_call: TRBV11-2; cdr3_aa: CASSLDNYAQYF; cdr3_nt: TGTGCCAGCAGCTTAGATAACTATGCCCAGTACTTC
d_call: TRBD1; clone_size: few; j_call: TRBJ2-7; v_call: TRBV28; cdr3_aa: CASSLTGGLYEQYF; cdr3_nt: TGTGCCAGCAGTTTAACAGGGGGTCTCTACGAGCAGTACTTC
d_call: TRBD2; clone_size: .; j_call: TRBJ2-1; v_call: TRBV6-2/TRBV6-3; cdr3_aa: CASSGGRSYNEQFF; cdr3_nt: TGTGCCAGCTCGGGCGGGAGGTCCTACAATGAGCAGTTCTTC
d_call: .; clone_size: .; j_call: TRBJ2-7; v_call: TRBV5-1; cdr3_aa: CASSLGHLNNEQYF; cdr3_nt: TGCGCCAGCAGCTTGGGACACTTGAACAATGAGCAGTACTTC
d_call: .; clone_size: .; j_call: TRBJ1-6; v_call: TRBV7-2; cdr3_aa: CASSSTTLGFNSPLHF; cdr3_nt: TGTGCCAGCAGCTCAACTACGCTCGGTTTCAATTCACCCCTCCACTTT
d_call: .; clone_size: few; j_call: TRBJ2-7; v_call: TRBV6-5; cdr3_aa: CASSTPGRSSYEQYF; cdr3_nt: TGTGCCAGCAGTACCCCGGGCAGGAGCTCCTACGAGCAGTACTTC
d_call: TRBD1; clone_size: .; j_call: TRBJ2-7; v_call: TRBV27; cdr3_aa: CASSLKGTGGYEQYF; cdr3_nt: TGTGCCAGCAGTTTAAAGGGAACAGGGGGCTACGAGCAGTACTTC
d_call: .; clone_size: .; j_call: TRBJ1-2; v_call: TRBV2; cdr3_aa: CASRREDSNNYGYTF; cdr3_nt: TGTGCCAGCCGAAGGGAGGATTCCAATAACTATGGCTACACCTTC
d_call: .; clone_size: few; j_call: TRBJ2-7; v_call: TRBV7-2; cdr3_aa: CASSSDHEQYF; cdr3_nt: TGTGCCAGCAGCTCCGACCACGAGCAGTACTTC
d_call: TRBD2; clone_size: .; j_call: TRBJ2-3; v_call: TRBV7-2; cdr3_aa: CASSLGGSVDTQYF; cdr3_nt: TGTGCCAGCAGCTTAGGCGGGAGTGTAGATACGCAGTATTTT
d_call: .; clone_size: .; j_call: TRBJ2-3; v_call: TRBV29-1; cdr3_aa: CSIEAQRGMRGARTDTQYF; cdr3_nt: TGCAGCATTGAGGCCCAAAGAGGGATGCGGGGAGCTAGAACAGATACGCAGTATTTT
d_call: .; clone_size: few; j_call: TRBJ2-7; v_call: TRBV3-1; cdr3_aa: CASSRGRSGEQYF; cdr3_nt: TGTGCCAGCAGCCGGGGCAGGAGCGGCGAGCAGTACTTC
d_call: TRBD2; clone_size: .; j_call: TRBJ2-1; v_call: TRBV7-3; cdr3_aa: CASSPRASGTSYNEQFF; cdr3_nt: TGTGCCAGCAGCCCAAGGGCTAGCGGGACCTCTTACAATGAGCAGTTCTTC
d_call: TRBD1; clone_size: few; j_call: TRBJ2-2; v_call: TRBV7-6; cdr3_aa: CASSPDRRNTGELFF; cdr3_nt: TGTGCCAGCAGCCCGGACAGGAGAAATACCGGGGAGCTGTTTTTT
d_call: TRBD2; clone_size: few; j_call: TRBJ2-5; v_call: TRBV4-3; cdr3_aa: CASSQESRASGSKETQYF; cdr3_nt: TGCGCCAGCAGCCAAGAAAGTCGGGCTAGCGGGAGTAAGGAGACCCAGTACTTC
d_call: .; clone_size: .; j_call: TRBJ2-5; v_call: TRBV12-3/TRBV12-4; cdr3_aa: CASSFGAASGLRKTQYF; cdr3_nt: TGTGCCAGCAGTTTCGGGGCGGCCAGCGGGTTGCGGAAGACCCAGTACTTC
d_call: TRBD2; clone_size: few; j_call: TRBJ2-3; v_call: TRBV6-4; cdr3_aa: CASSDSSGGATDTQYF; cdr3_nt: TGTGCCAGCAGTGACTCTAGCGGGGGGGCCACAGATACGCAGTATTTT
d_call: TRBD2; clone_size: .; j_call: TRBJ2-7; v_call: TRBV20-1; cdr3_aa: CSARRPRLATTYEQYF; cdr3_nt: TGCAGTGCTAGAAGACCGAGACTAGCGACTACCTACGAGCAGTACTTC
d_call: TRBD2; clone_size: .; j_call: TRBJ2-5; v_call: TRBV5-5; cdr3_aa: CASSWRGGQETQYF; cdr3_nt: TGTGCCAGCAGCTGGCGGGGGGGACAAGAGACCCAGTACTTC
d_call: TRBD2; clone_size: .; j_call: TRBJ2-4; v_call: TRBV12-3/TRBV12-4; cdr3_aa: CASSPAGGGAKNIQYF; cdr3_nt: TGTGCCAGCAGTCCCGCTGGGGGAGGGGCCAAAAACATTCAGTACTTC